The T cell receptor (beta chain) described here comes from a study of T cell responses to AZD1222 COVID-19 vaccine. Germline trimming cut 10 bases from V and 5 bases from J; bases unmatched to any gene: 14. Germline CDR1 and CDR2: MNHEY and SVGAGI. This CDR3 is 15 amino acids long. Method: immunoSEQ multiplex PCR; TCRdb's copy keeps in-frame clones and lacks some. The data contain 85,000 to 90,000 clones, roughly 87% of them singletons. This TCR came from an adult who received the AZD1222 COVID-19 vaccine. The chain has TRBV6-5 and TRBJ2-5; 9 bases agree with TRBD1. The source material was peripheral blood, sampled 28 days after the second AZD1222 dose. The CDR3 DNA reads as TGTGCCACCCTGGGGGGGGACAGGGTCTCTGAGACCCAGTACTTC. It specifies CATLGGDRVSETQYF.